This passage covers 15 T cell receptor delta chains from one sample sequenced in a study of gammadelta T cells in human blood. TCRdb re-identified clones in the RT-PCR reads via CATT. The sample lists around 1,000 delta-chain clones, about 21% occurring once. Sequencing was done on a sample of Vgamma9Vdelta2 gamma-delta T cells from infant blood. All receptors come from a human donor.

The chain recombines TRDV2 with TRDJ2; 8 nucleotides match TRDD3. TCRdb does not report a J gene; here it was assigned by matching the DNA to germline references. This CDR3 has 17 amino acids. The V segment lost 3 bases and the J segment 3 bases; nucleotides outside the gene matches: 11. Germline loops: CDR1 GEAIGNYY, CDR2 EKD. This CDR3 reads CACDRLGGIGVTAQLFF. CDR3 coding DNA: TGTGCCTGTGACCGGTTGGGGGGGATAGGGGTGACAGCACAACTCTTCTTT.

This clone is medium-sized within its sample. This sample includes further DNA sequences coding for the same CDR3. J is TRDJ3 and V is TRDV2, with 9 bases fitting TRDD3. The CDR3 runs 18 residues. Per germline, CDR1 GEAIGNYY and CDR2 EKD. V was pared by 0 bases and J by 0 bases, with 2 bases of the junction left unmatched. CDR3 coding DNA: TGTGCCTGTGACACCGTACTGGGGGACTCCTGGGACACCCGACAGATGTTTTTC. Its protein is CACDTVLGDSWDTRQMFF.

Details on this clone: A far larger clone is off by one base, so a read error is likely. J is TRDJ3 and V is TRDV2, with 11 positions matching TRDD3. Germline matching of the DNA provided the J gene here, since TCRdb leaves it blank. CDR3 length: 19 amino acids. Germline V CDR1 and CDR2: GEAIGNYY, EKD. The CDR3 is CACDTLGDRSSWDTRQMFF. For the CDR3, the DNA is TGTGCCTGCGACACACTGGGGGATAGGAGCTCCTGGGACACCCGACAGATGTTTTTC.

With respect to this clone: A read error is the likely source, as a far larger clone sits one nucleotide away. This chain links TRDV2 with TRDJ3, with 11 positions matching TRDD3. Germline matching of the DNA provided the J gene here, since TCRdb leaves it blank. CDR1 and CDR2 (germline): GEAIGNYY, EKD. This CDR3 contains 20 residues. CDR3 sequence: CACDAVLGDKGSWDTRQMFF. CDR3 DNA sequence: TGTGCCTGTGACGCTGTACTGGGGGATAAAGGCTCCTGGGACACCAGACAGATGTTTTTC.

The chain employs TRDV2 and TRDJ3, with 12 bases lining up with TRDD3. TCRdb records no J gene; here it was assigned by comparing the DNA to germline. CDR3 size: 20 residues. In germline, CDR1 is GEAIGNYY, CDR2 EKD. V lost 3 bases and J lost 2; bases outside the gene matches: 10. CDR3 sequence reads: CACDPVLGDTYTWDTRQMFF. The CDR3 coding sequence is TGTGCCTGTGACCCCGTACTGGGGGATACCTATACCTGGGACACCCGACAGATGTTTTTC.

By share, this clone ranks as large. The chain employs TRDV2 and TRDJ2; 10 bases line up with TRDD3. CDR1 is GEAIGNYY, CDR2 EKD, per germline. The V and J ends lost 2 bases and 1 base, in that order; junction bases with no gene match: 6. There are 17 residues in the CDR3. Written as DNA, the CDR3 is TGTGCCTGTGACAGTTGGGGGGATACGCATTTGACAGCACAACTCTTCTTT. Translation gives CACDSWGDTHLTAQLFF.

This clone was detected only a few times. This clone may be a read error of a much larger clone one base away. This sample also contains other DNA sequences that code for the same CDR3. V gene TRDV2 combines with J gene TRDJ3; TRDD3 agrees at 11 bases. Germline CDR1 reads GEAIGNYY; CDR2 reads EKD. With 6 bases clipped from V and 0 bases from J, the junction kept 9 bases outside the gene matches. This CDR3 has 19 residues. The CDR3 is CACNPVLGDSSWDTRQMFF. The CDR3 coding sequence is TGTGCCTGTAATCCCGTACTGGGGGATAGCTCCTGGGACACCCGACAGATGTTTTTC.

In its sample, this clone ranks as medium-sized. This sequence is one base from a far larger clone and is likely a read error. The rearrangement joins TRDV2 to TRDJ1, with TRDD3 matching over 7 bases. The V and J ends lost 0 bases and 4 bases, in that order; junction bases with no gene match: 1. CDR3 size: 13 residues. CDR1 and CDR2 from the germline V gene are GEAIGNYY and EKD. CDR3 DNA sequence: TGTGCCTGTGACACCTGGGGGAACGATAAACTCATCTTT. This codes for CACDTWGNDKLIF.

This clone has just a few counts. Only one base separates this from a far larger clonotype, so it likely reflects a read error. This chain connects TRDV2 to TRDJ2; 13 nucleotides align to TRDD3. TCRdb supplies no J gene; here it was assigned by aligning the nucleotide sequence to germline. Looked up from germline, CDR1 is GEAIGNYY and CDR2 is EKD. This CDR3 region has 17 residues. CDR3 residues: CARDALLGDTGTAQLFF. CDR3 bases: TGTGCCCGTGACGCCTTACTGGGGGATACGGGGACAGCACAACTCTTCTTT.

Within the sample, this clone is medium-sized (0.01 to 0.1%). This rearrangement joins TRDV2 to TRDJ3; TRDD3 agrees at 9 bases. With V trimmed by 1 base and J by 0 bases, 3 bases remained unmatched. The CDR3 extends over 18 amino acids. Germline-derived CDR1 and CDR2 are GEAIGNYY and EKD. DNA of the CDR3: TGTGCCTGTGACACGATTGGGGGATACTCCTGGGACACCCGACAGATGTTTTTC. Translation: CACDTIGGYSWDTRQMFF.

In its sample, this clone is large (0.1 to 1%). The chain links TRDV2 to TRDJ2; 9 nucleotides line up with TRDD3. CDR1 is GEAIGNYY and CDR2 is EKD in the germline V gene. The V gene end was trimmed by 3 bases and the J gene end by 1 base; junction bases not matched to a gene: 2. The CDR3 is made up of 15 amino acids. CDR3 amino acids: CACDVLGDLTAQLFF. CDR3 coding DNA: TGTGCCTGTGACGTACTGGGGGATTTGACAGCACAACTCTTCTTT.

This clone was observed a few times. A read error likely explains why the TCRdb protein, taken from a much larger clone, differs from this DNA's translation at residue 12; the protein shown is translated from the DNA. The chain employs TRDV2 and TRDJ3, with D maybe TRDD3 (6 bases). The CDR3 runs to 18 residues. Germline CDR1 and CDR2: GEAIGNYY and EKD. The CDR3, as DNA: TGTGCCTGTGACACCTGGGGGCCAAGCTCCTGGAACACCCGACAGATGTTTTTC. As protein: CACDTWGPSSWNTRQMFF.

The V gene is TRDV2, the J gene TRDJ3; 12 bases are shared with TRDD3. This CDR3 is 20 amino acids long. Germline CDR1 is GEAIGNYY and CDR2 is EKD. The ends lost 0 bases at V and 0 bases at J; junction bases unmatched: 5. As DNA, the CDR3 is TGTGCCTGTGACACCGTACTGGGGGATACTGGCTCCTGGGACACCCGACAGATGTTTTTC. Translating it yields CACDTVLGDTGSWDTRQMFF.

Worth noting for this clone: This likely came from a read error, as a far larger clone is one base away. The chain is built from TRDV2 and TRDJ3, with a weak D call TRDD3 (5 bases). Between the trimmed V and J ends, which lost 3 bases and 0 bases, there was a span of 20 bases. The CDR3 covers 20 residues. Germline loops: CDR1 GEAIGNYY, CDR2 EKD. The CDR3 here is CACDPTRGGQGSWDTRQMFF. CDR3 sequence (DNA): TGTGCCTGTGACCCGACCCGGGGGGGCCAAGGCTCCTGGGACACCCGACAGATGTTTTTC.

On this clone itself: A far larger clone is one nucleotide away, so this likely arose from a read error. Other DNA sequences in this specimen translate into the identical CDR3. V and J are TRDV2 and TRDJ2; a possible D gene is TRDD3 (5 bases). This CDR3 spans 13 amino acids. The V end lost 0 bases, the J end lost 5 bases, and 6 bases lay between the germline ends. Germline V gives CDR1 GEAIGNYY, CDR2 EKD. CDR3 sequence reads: CACDTWGTAQLFF. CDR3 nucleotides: TGTGCCTGTGACACCTGGGGCACAGCACAACTCTTCTTT.